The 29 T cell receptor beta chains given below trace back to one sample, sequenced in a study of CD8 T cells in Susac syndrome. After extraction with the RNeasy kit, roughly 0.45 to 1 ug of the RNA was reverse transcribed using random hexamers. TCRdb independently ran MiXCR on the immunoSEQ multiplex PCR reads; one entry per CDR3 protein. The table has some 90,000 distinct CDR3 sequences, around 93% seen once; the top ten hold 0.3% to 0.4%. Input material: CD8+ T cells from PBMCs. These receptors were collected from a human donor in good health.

The CDR3 here is CASSDRGLQETQYF. CDR3 nucleotide sequence: TGTGCCAGCAGCGACCGGGGACTTCAAGAGACCCAGTACTTC. The chain uses TRBV9 and TRBJ2-5, with D perhaps TRBD2 (6 bases). Between the trimmed V and J ends, which lost 3 bases and 2 bases, there was a span of 11 bases. This CDR3 has 14 residues. Germline V gene data show CDR1 as SGDLS and CDR2 as YYNGEE.

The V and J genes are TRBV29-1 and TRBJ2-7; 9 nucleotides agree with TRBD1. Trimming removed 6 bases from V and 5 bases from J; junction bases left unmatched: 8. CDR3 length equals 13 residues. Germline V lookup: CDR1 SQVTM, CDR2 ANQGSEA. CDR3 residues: CSVAEDRGNEQYF. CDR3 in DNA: TGCAGCGTAGCCGAGGACAGGGGCAACGAGCAGTACTTC.

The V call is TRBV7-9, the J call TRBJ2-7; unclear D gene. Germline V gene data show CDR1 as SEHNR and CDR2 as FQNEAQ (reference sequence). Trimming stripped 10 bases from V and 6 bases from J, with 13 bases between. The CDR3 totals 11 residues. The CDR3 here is CATFSRLEQYF. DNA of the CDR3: TGTGCCACCTTTTCGCGCCTCGAGCAGTACTTC.

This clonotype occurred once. The CDR3 region has the DNA TGTGCCTGGAGGGATGACAGGGCCTACGAGCAGTACTTC. It translates to CAWRDDRAYEQYF. The V call is TRBV30, the J call TRBJ2-7, with 7 bases identical to TRBD1. Germline V gene data show CDR1 as GTSNPN and CDR2 as SVGIG (reference sequence). This CDR3 comprises 13 residues. Trimming removed 3 bases from V and 2 bases from J; junction bases left unmatched: 4.

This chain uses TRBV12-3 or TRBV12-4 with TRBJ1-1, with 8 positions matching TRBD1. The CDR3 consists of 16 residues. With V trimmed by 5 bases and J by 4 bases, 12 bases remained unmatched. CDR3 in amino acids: CASSRPTGGGLTEAFF. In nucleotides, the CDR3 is TGTGCCAGCAGTCGGCCAACAGGGGGTGGTCTCACTGAAGCTTTCTTT.

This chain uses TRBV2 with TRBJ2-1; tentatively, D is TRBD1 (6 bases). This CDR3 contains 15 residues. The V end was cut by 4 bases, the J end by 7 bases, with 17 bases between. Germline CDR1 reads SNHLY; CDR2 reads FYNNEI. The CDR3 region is CASSGPDRSLNEQFF. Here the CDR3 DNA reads TGTGCCAGCAGTGGGCCCGACAGGTCCCTAAATGAGCAGTTCTTC. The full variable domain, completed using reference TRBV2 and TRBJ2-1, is EPEVTQTPSHQVTQMGQEVILRCVPISNHLYFYWYRQILGQKVEFLVSFYNNEISEKSEIFDDQFSVERPDGSNFTLKIRSTKLEDSAMYFCASSGPDRSLNEQFFGPGTRLTVL.

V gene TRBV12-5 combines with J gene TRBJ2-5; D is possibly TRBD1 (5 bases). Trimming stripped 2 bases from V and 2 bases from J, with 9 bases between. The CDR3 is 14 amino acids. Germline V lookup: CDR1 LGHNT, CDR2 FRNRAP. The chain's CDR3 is CASGLKGVQETQYF. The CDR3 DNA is TGTGCTAGTGGTTTGAAAGGGGTTCAAGAGACCCAGTACTTC.

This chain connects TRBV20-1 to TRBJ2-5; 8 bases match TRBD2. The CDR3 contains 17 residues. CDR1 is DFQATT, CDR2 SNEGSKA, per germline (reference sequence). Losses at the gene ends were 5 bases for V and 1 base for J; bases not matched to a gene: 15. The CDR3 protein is CSAGSPTSGRLQETQYF. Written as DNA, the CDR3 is TGCAGTGCTGGGTCCCCTACTAGCGGCCGACTCCAAGAGACCCAGTACTTC.

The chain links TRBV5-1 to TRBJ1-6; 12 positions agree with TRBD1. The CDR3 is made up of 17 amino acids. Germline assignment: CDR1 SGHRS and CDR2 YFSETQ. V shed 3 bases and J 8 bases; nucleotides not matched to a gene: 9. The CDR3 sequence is CASSSPAGTGGDSPLHF. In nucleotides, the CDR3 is TGCGCCAGCAGCTCCCCTGCCGGGACAGGGGGCGATTCACCCCTCCACTTT.

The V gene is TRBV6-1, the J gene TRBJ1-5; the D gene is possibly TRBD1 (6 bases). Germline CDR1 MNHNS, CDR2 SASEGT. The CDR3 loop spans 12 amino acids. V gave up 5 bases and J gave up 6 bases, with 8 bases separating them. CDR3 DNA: TGTGCCAGCAGTCAGGGGTTTCAGCCCCAGCATTTT. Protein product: CASSQGFQPQHF.

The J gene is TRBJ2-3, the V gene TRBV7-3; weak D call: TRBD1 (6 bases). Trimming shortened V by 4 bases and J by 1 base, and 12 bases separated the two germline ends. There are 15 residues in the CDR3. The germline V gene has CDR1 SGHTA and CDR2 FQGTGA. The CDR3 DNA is TGTGCCAGCAGCTCTCAGGGGATGGGCACAGATACGCAGTATTTT. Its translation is CASSSQGMGTDTQYF.

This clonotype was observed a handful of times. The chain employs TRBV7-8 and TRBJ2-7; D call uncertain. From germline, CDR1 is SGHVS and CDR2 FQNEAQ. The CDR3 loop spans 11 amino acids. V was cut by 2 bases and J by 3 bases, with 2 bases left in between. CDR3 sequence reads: CASSLLYEQYF. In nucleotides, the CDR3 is TGTGCCAGCAGCTTACTCTACGAGCAGTACTTC.

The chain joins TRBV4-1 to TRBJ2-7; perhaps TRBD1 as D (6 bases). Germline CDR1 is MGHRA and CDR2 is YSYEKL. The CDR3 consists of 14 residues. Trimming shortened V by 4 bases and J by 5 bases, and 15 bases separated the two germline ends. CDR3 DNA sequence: TGCGCCAGCAGCCCCCGGGACACTCTCAACGAGCAGTACTTC. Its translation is CASSPRDTLNEQYF.

The CDR3 coding sequence is TGTGCCAGCAGTTCCCTATATACAGGGAACTATGGCTACACCTTC. Translation: CASSSLYTGNYGYTF. The genes are TRBV6-5 and TRBJ1-2; possible D gene TRBD1, 6 bases. The CDR3 spans 15 residues. CDR1 is MNHEY, CDR2 SVGAGI, per germline. Trimming shortened V by 4 bases and J by 2 bases, and 14 bases separated the two germline ends.

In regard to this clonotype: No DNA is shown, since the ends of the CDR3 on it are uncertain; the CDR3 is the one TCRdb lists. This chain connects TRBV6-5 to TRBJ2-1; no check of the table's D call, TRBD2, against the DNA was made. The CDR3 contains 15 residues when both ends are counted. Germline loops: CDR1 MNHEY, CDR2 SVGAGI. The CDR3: CASSSSGGLIDEQFF.

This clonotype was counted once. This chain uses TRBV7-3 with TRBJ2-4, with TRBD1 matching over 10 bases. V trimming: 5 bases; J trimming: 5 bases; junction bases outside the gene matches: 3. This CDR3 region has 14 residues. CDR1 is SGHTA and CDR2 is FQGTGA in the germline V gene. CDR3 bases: TGTGCCAGCAGCCCCGGACAGGGGGAAAACATTCAGTACTTC. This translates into CASSPGQGENIQYF.

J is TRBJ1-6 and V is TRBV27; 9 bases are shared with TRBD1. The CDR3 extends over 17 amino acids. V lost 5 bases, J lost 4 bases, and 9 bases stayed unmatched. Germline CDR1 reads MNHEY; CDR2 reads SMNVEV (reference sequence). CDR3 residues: CASSLHIGTGYNSPLHF. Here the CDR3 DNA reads TGTGCCAGCAGTCTCCACATCGGGACAGGGTATAATTCACCCCTCCACTTT.

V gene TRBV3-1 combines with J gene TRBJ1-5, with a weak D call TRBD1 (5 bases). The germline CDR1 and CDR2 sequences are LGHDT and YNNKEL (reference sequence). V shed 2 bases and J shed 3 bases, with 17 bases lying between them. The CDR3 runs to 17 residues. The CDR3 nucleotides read TGTGCCAGCAGCCAATCGTCGGGGAGGGGAGACAATCAGCCCCAGCATTTT. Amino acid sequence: CASSQSSGRGDNQPQHF.

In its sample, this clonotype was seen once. The CDR3 here is CASSLGVNSYEQYF. The CDR3 nucleotides are TGTGCCAGCAGCTTAGGGGTTAACTCCTACGAGCAGTACTTC. The gene calls are TRBV5-6 and TRBJ2-7; D might be TRBD1 (5 bases). The V end was cut by 2 bases, the J end by 0 bases, with 9 bases between. CDR3 length: 14 amino acids. Germline assignment: CDR1 SGHDT and CDR2 YYEEEE.

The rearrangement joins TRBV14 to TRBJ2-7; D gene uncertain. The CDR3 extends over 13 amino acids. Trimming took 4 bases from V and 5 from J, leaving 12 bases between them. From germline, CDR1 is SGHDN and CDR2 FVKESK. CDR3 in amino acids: CASSLSVGNEQYF. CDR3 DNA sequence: TGTGCCAGCAGCCTAAGCGTCGGTAACGAGCAGTACTTC.

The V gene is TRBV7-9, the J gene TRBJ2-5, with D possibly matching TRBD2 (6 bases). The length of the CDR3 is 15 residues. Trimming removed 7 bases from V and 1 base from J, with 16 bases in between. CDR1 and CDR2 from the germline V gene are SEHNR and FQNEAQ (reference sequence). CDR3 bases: TGTGCCAGCACCTCACGGAGGGGCCCCCAAGAGACCCAGTACTTC. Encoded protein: CASTSRRGPQETQYF.

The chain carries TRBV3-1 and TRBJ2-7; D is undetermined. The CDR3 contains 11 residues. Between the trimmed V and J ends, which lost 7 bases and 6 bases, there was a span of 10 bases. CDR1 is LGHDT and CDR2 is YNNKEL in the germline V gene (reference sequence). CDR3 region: CASTLGGEQYF. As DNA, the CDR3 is TGTGCCAGCACCCTAGGCGGCGAGCAGTACTTC.

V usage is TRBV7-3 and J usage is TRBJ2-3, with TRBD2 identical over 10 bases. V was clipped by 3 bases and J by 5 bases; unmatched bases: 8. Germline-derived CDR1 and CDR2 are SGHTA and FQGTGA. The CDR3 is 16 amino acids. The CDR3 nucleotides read TGTGCCAGCAGCTTGATAGCGGGGGGACGGATAGATACGCAGTATTTT. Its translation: CASSLIAGGRIDTQYF.

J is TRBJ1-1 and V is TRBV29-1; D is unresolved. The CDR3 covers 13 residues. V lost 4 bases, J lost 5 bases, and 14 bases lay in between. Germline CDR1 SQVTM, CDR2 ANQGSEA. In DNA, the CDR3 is TGCAGCGTTGGCATTAGACACAAGACTGAAGCTTTCTTT. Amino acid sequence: CSVGIRHKTEAFF.

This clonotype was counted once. CDR3 bases: TGCAGCGTCCCCAGGGGTGGCACTGAAGCTTTCTTT. As protein: CSVPRGGTEAFF. The chain uses TRBV29-1 and TRBJ1-1; tentative D call: TRBD1 (6 bases). The CDR3 is 12 amino acids. Trimming pared 6 bases from V and 4 bases from J, leaving 12 bases between. Germline V gene data show CDR1 as SQVTM and CDR2 as ANQGSEA.

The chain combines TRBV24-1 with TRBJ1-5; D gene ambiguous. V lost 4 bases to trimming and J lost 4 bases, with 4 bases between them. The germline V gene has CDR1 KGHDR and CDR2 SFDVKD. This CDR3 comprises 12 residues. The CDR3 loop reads CATSEGNQPQHF. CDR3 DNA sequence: TGTGCCACCAGTGAGGGGAATCAGCCCCAGCATTTT.

CDR3 nucleotide sequence: TGTGCCAGCAGCCAAGAGCCCTGGACAGGGAAGAAGAACTATGGCTACACCTTC. Encoded protein: CASSQEPWTGKKNYGYTF. The chain has TRBV14 and TRBJ1-2; 8 bases align to TRBD1. Germline CDR1 and CDR2: SGHDN and FVKESK. V dropped 0 bases and J dropped 2; count of bases not matched to a gene: 11. The CDR3 has 18 residues.

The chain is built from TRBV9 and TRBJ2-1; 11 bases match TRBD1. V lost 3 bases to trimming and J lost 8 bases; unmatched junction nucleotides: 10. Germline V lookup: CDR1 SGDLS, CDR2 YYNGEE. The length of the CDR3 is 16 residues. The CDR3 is CASSAGGQGVKDEQFF. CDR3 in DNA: TGTGCCAGCAGCGCTGGGGGACAGGGGGTTAAGGATGAGCAGTTCTTC. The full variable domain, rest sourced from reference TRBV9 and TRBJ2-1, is DSGVTQTPKHLITATGQRVTLRCSPRSGDLSVYWYQQSLDQGLQFLIQYYNGEERAKGNILERFSAQQFPDLHSELNLSSLELGDSALYFCASSAGGQGVKDEQFFGPGTRLTVL.

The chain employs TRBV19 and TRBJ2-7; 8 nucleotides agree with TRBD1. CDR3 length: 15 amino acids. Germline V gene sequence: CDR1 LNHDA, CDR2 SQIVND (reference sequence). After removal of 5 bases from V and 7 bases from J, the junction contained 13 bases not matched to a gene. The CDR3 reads CASSPLTGATEEQYF. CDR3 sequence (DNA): TGTGCCAGTAGTCCTTTGACAGGGGCGACGGAAGAGCAGTACTTC.